This T cell receptor (beta chain) came from a study of identifying expanded T cells in peripheral blood. The table came from immunoSEQ multiplex PCR; TCRdb's copy has only in-frame clones and leaves some out. This table has approximately 92,000 clones, 70% to 90% appearing once. With 6 bases removed from V and 6 bases from J, the gap between germline ends came to 12 bases. This CDR3 has 13 residues. The germline gives CDR1 MNHEY, CDR2 SVGAGI. Sequences were obtained from blood. This chain uses TRBV6-5 with TRBJ2-4; a possible D gene is TRBD1 (5 bases). The receptor was isolated from a person aged 18 to 75 in good health. The chain's CDR3 is CASSRSDRNIQYF. The CDR3 region has the DNA TGTGCCAGCAGCCGGTCCGACAGAAACATTCAGTACTTC.